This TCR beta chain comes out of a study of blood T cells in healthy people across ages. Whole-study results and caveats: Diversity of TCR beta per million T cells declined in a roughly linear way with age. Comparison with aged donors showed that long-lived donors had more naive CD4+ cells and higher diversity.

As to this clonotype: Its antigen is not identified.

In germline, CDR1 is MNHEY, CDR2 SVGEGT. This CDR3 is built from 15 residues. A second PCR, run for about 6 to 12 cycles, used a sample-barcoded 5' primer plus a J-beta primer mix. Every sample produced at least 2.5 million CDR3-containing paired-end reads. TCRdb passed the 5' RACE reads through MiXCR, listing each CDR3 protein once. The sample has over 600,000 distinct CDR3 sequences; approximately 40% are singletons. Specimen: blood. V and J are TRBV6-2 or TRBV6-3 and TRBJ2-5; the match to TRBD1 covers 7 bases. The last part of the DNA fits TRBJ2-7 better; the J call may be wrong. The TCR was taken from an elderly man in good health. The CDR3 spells CASSYAGGQIYEQYF. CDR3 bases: TGTGCCAGCAGTTACGCAGGGGGACAGATCTACGAGCAGTACTTC.